These T cell receptor beta chains were read from a single sample in a study of shared clonotypes between healthy human individuals. Libraries were prepared by immunoSEQ multiplex PCR; TCRdb keeps only in-frame clonotypes and omits some of them. The data hold 2.5 million or so clones, with around nine tenths observed a single time. Sequencing used naive CD4+ T cells sorted from blood. All receptors derive from a young man in good health. The CDR3 runs from the conserved cysteine through the conserved F or W. The D gene is left open where the match is weak. Clone size is shown for a subset of rows, as once, few, many or a class of expanded clone.

v_call: TRBV5-4; j_call: TRBJ2-5; clone_size: -; d_call: TRBD2; cdr3_aa: CASSLSASGGLETQYF; cdr3_nt: TGTGCCAGCAGCTTGAGTGCTAGCGGGGGGCTGGAGACCCAGTACTTC
v_call: TRBV19; j_call: TRBJ2-5; clone_size: -; d_call: -; cdr3_aa: CASSIAIQETQYF; cdr3_nt: TGTGCCAGTAGTATAGCCATCCAAGAGACCCAGTACTTC
v_call: TRBV19; j_call: TRBJ1-1; clone_size: -; d_call: -; cdr3_aa: CASSAQPGAKAEAFF; cdr3_nt: TGTGCCAGTAGTGCTCAGCCAGGGGCTAAGGCTGAAGCTTTCTTT
v_call: TRBV2; j_call: TRBJ1-3; clone_size: -; d_call: -; cdr3_aa: CASSEAGTAAGTGNTIYF; cdr3_nt: TGTGCCAGCAGTGAAGCGGGTACGGCCGCGGGCACTGGAAACACCATATATTTT
v_call: TRBV6-1; j_call: TRBJ2-2; clone_size: -; d_call: TRBD1; cdr3_aa: CASSEGQGAGELFF; cdr3_nt: TGTGCCAGCAGTGAAGGACAGGGGGCCGGGGAGCTGTTTTTT
v_call: TRBV7-9; j_call: TRBJ2-3; clone_size: -; d_call: TRBD1; cdr3_aa: CASSPGQVPTDTQYF; cdr3_nt: TGTGCCAGCAGCCCGGGACAGGTTCCCACAGATACGCAGTATTTT
v_call: TRBV27; j_call: TRBJ1-2; clone_size: -; d_call: TRBD1; cdr3_aa: CASSMIGQANYGYTF; cdr3_nt: TGTGCCAGCAGTATGATCGGACAGGCTAACTATGGCTACACCTTC
v_call: TRBV2; j_call: TRBJ2-7; clone_size: -; d_call: TRBD2; cdr3_aa: CASTLRRLAETYEQYF; cdr3_nt: TGTGCCAGCACTCTCCGAAGGCTAGCGGAAACCTACGAGCAGTACTTC
v_call: TRBV6-5; j_call: TRBJ1-1; clone_size: -; d_call: -; cdr3_aa: CATHTQAMNTEAFF; cdr3_nt: TGTGCCACTCACACGCAGGCCATGAACACTGAAGCTTTCTTT
v_call: TRBV28; j_call: TRBJ2-7; clone_size: few; d_call: -; cdr3_aa: CASSSEGLGEQYF; cdr3_nt: TGTGCCAGCAGCTCGGAGGGCCTGGGGGAGCAGTACTTC
v_call: TRBV30; j_call: TRBJ1-6; clone_size: -; d_call: TRBD1; cdr3_aa: CAWTSPRTGSSYNSPLHF; cdr3_nt: TGTGCCTGGACCTCTCCAAGGACAGGGAGCTCCTATAATTCACCCCTCCACTTT
v_call: TRBV18; j_call: TRBJ1-1; clone_size: -; d_call: TRBD1; cdr3_aa: CASSPGTGNTEAFF; cdr3_nt: TGTGCCAGCTCACCAGGGACAGGGAACACTGAAGCTTTCTTT
v_call: TRBV2; j_call: TRBJ2-7; clone_size: -; d_call: TRBD2; cdr3_aa: CASSGTSGGLPPYEQYF; cdr3_nt: TGTGCCAGCAGTGGGACTAGCGGGGGCCTTCCCCCCTACGAGCAGTACTTC
v_call: TRBV14; j_call: TRBJ2-4; clone_size: -; d_call: -; cdr3_aa: CASSQKGTGDSQAKNIQYF; cdr3_nt: TGTGCCAGCAGCCAGAAAGGGACCGGCGACTCTCAAGCCAAAAACATTCAGTACTTC
v_call: TRBV7-4; j_call: TRBJ1-5; clone_size: -; d_call: -; cdr3_aa: CASTPPMDRTYSNQPQHF; cdr3_nt: TGTGCCAGCACCCCTCCGATGGACCGCACATATAGCAATCAGCCCCAGCATTTT
v_call: TRBV5-1; j_call: TRBJ2-2; clone_size: -; d_call: -; cdr3_aa: CASSLSRVGAGELFF; cdr3_nt: TGCGCCAGCAGCTTGAGTAGGGTTGGGGCCGGGGAGCTGTTTTTT
v_call: TRBV28; j_call: TRBJ1-2; clone_size: -; d_call: -; cdr3_aa: CASSLWGPNYGYTF; cdr3_nt: TGTGCCAGCAGTTTGTGGGGGCCGAACTATGGCTACACCTTC
v_call: TRBV5-8; j_call: TRBJ1-6; clone_size: -; d_call: TRBD1; cdr3_aa: CASSSTGNTAPLHF; cdr3_nt: TGTGCCAGCAGTTCGACAGGGAATACGGCACCCCTCCACTTT
v_call: TRBV9; j_call: TRBJ1-2; clone_size: -; d_call: TRBD1; cdr3_aa: CASSATYGQGESGYTF; cdr3_nt: TGTGCCAGCAGCGCAACCTACGGACAGGGGGAAAGTGGCTACACCTTC
v_call: TRBV28; j_call: TRBJ1-1; clone_size: -; d_call: TRBD1; cdr3_aa: CASSFRGIVNTEAFF; cdr3_nt: TGTGCCAGCAGTTTCAGGGGGATAGTAAACACTGAAGCTTTCTTT
v_call: TRBV5-1; j_call: TRBJ2-5; clone_size: -; d_call: -; cdr3_aa: CASSPPRPLGAGETQYF; cdr3_nt: TGCGCCAGCAGCCCCCCCCGGCCTCTTGGGGCGGGGGAGACCCAGTACTTC
v_call: TRBV25-1; j_call: TRBJ1-2; clone_size: once; d_call: -; cdr3_aa: CASSEPGVGYTF; cdr3_nt: TGTGCCAGCAGTGAACCCGGGGTTGGCTACACCTTC
v_call: TRBV7-8; j_call: TRBJ1-3; clone_size: -; d_call: -; cdr3_aa: CASSTRQDSGNTIYF; cdr3_nt: TGTGCCAGCAGCACCCGACAGGACTCTGGAAACACCATATATTTT
v_call: TRBV29-1; j_call: TRBJ1-1; clone_size: -; d_call: -; cdr3_aa: CSVHRAGTEAFF; cdr3_nt: TGCAGCGTCCACAGGGCGGGCACTGAAGCTTTCTTT
v_call: TRBV2; j_call: TRBJ1-1; clone_size: -; d_call: -; cdr3_aa: CASSEQNTEAFF; cdr3_nt: TGTGCCAGCAGTGAGCAAAACACTGAAGCTTTCTTT
v_call: TRBV7-2; j_call: TRBJ2-3; clone_size: -; d_call: -; cdr3_aa: CASSFDNRVTDTQYF; cdr3_nt: TGTGCCAGCAGCTTCGACAATCGTGTCACAGATACGCAGTATTTT
v_call: TRBV10-3; j_call: TRBJ1-3; clone_size: -; d_call: -; cdr3_aa: CAISGGPERFSGNTIYF; cdr3_nt: TGTGCCATCAGTGGGGGCCCTGAGCGATTCTCTGGAAACACCATATATTTT
v_call: TRBV18; j_call: TRBJ2-3; clone_size: few; d_call: -; cdr3_aa: CASSPTTDTQYF; cdr3_nt: TGTGCCAGCTCACCCACCACAGATACGCAGTATTTT
v_call: TRBV18; j_call: TRBJ1-1; clone_size: -; d_call: TRBD1; cdr3_aa: CASSLTAGGLNTEAFF; cdr3_nt: TGTGCCAGCTCACTAACGGCAGGGGGGTTGAACACTGAAGCTTTCTTT
v_call: TRBV5-1; j_call: TRBJ2-1; clone_size: -; d_call: -; cdr3_aa: CASSLEGSYNEQFF; cdr3_nt: TGCGCCAGCAGCTTGGAAGGCTCCTACAATGAGCAGTTCTTC
v_call: TRBV28; j_call: TRBJ2-7; clone_size: -; d_call: TRBD2; cdr3_aa: CASSFQGEGEQYF; cdr3_nt: TGTGCCAGCAGTTTTCAAGGGGAGGGCGAGCAGTACTTC
v_call: TRBV11-2; j_call: TRBJ1-1; clone_size: -; d_call: -; cdr3_aa: CASSAQPVITEAFF; cdr3_nt: TGTGCCAGCAGCGCGCAGCCAGTAATCACTGAAGCTTTCTTT
v_call: TRBV11-2; j_call: TRBJ1-4; clone_size: -; d_call: TRBD1; cdr3_aa: CASSAGDRDNEKLFF; cdr3_nt: TGTGCCAGCAGCGCTGGGGACAGGGATAATGAAAAACTGTTTTTT
v_call: TRBV2; j_call: TRBJ1-1; clone_size: few; d_call: -; cdr3_aa: CASSEYGRQGAFF; cdr3_nt: TGTGCCAGCAGTGAATACGGGAGGCAGGGCGCTTTCTTT
v_call: TRBV20-1; j_call: TRBJ2-7; clone_size: -; d_call: -; cdr3_aa: CSATASYEQYF; cdr3_nt: TGCAGTGCTACAGCCTCCTACGAGCAGTACTTC
v_call: TRBV5-1; j_call: TRBJ1-2; clone_size: -; d_call: -; cdr3_aa: CASRAPGGAYGYTF; cdr3_nt: TGCGCCAGCAGGGCCCCGGGGGGGGCCTATGGCTACACCTTC
v_call: TRBV30; j_call: TRBJ2-5; clone_size: -; d_call: TRBD2; cdr3_aa: CAWSRLAGGPNPQETQYF; cdr3_nt: TGTGCCTGGAGTAGACTAGCGGGAGGGCCGAACCCCCAAGAGACCCAGTACTTC
v_call: TRBV29-1; j_call: TRBJ1-5; clone_size: -; d_call: -; cdr3_aa: CSVGFEGNQPQHF; cdr3_nt: TGCAGCGTTGGGTTTGAGGGGAATCAGCCCCAGCATTTT
v_call: TRBV2; j_call: TRBJ2-3; clone_size: -; d_call: -; cdr3_aa: CASSEEGLFSTDTQYF; cdr3_nt: TGTGCCAGCAGTGAAGAGGGACTCTTTAGCACAGATACGCAGTATTTT
v_call: TRBV7-2; j_call: TRBJ2-3; clone_size: once; d_call: -; cdr3_aa: CASSLLSPPDTQYF; cdr3_nt: TGTGCCAGCAGCTTACTATCCCCCCCAGATACGCAGTATTTT
v_call: TRBV30; j_call: TRBJ2-2; clone_size: -; d_call: TRBD2; cdr3_aa: CAWRLAGNTGELFF; cdr3_nt: TGTGCCTGGAGGCTAGCGGGGAATACCGGGGAGCTGTTTTTT
v_call: TRBV9; j_call: TRBJ2-2; clone_size: -; d_call: TRBD2; cdr3_aa: CASSPRTSGGGELFF; cdr3_nt: TGTGCCAGCAGCCCGAGGACTAGCGGGGGCGGGGAGCTGTTTTTT
v_call: TRBV5-4; j_call: TRBJ1-3; clone_size: -; d_call: TRBD1; cdr3_aa: CASSTTGAGNTIYF; cdr3_nt: TGTGCCAGCAGCACGACAGGGGCTGGAAACACCATATATTTT
v_call: TRBV7-9; j_call: TRBJ2-2; clone_size: -; d_call: -; cdr3_aa: CASSPNGVGGELFF; cdr3_nt: TGTGCCAGCAGCCCAAATGGGGTTGGCGGGGAGCTGTTTTTT
v_call: TRBV5-5; j_call: TRBJ2-7; clone_size: -; d_call: -; cdr3_aa: CASSFVASYEQYF; cdr3_nt: TGTGCCAGCAGCTTTGTCGCCTCCTACGAGCAGTACTTC